This T cell receptor (beta chain) is drawn from a study of T cell responses to AZD1222 COVID-19 vaccine. Overall study results and limits: Among the donors, most were white British and more were female, and clonal diversity was possibly underestimated. Rises in breadth and depth of Spike-specific TCRs came after two AZD1222 doses.

This clone was found a few times. The antigen is not known. The trim removed 3 bases at V and 2 bases at J, leaving 9 bases unmatched. Germline lookup yields CDR1 MDHEN and CDR2 SYDVKM. The CDR3 contains 17 residues. The assay was immunoSEQ multiplex PCR, and TCRdb's table has in-frame clones only and misses some. The sample yields around 120,000 clones, 80% to 90% seen once. The chain uses TRBV28 and TRBJ1-3; 8 bases line up with TRBD1. Here the sequenced sample was peripheral blood, taken on day 0 of AZD1222 vaccination. The sequence derives from an adult in good health. As DNA, the CDR3 is TGTGCCAGCAGTTTCTTACGGACAGGGACGACTGGAAACACCATATATTTT. This gives the protein CASSFLRTGTTGNTIYF.